The T cell receptor beta chain described here comes from a study of regulatory T cells in long-lasting Graves disease (dated by TCRdb to the early 2020s). Looking at the study overall: Persistent Graves' disease meant more than 5 years of antithyroid drug treatment with TSH receptor autoantibodies that stayed positive. Patients with persistent Graves' disease were compared with patients with newly diagnosed Graves' disease using TCR sequencing and RNA sequencing of peripheral blood. A total of roughly 35 samples underwent TCR sequencing: roughly 13 from persistent and around 20 from newly diagnosed Graves' disease patients. The study was registered as a clinical trial and conducted in China. In the clinical cohort, patients with persistent Graves' disease had used antithyroid drugs for an average of around ten years. Results the study describes overall, beyond this receptor: A larger number of public clonotypes was shared among persistent patients (around 2,700) than among newly diagnosed patients (around 970). Persistent Graves' disease patients showed lower TCR Shannon entropy and fewer highly expanded clones than newly diagnosed patients, suggesting clonal expansion. Peripheral blood alone was examined, since thyroid tissue, which constituted the primary lesion, could not be accessed. The authors acknowledged the small sample size as a limitation that may reduce accuracy. Sequencing and analysis were limited to the TCR beta chain. TRBV28, TRBJ1-2 and TRBJ2-5 were preferentially used in persistent disease, while TRBV20-1 and TRBJ2-1 were favored in newly diagnosed disease.

This clonotype turned up a few times. Its antigen has not been determined. The input lacks base qualities; no much larger clone sits a single base away. Inclusive of the bounding cysteine and phenylalanine, the CDR3 is 16 residues long. Of all the DNA, just the CDR3 is kept, 48 bases in frame from base 1. Deletion took 7 bases off V and 0 bases off J, with a span of 16 bases between the germline ends. The CDR1 and CDR2 encoded by the germline V gene are SGHTA and FQGNSA. The library relied on multiplex PCR. Sequenced using an Illumina HiSeq 4000. To build TCR beta libraries, CDR3 regions were amplified by Arm-PCR using iRepertoire HTBI primers. Before sequencing, the PCR products underwent gel purification. The original methods were these. A total of roughly 65 TRBV and some 15 TRBJ segments were identified across samples and were used for gene usage analysis of CDR3 amino acid clonotypes. COPE and FqMerger were used to merge filtered high-quality paired reads into contigs. Contigs were aligned with BLAST to IMGT TRBV, TRBD and TRBJ reference genes, and CDR3 was defined per IMGT. Highly expanded clones were defined as clonotypes with a frequency above 0.1%. Repertoire diversity was measured by Shannon entropy, and V-J evenness by the Gini coefficient. Public clonotypes were defined as clonotypes shared by more than one individual. TCRdb reprocessing: public reads trimmed at Q25 with fastp, clones called with MiXCR, in-frame beta chains kept. Records with the same CDR3 protein are collapsed into one entry carrying the most frequent genes and DNA. These V and J calls rely on TCRdb rather than the paper's analysis. A total of around 460,000 distinct CDR3 sequences appear in this sample, 20% to 25% of them only once. Together, the top ten hold about 12% of the sample.

The sample's time point, from its label and the paper: persistent/refractory GD, antithyroid drugs over 5 years with positive TRAb. RNA was extracted from PBMCs in TRIzol for both TCR sequencing and RNA sequencing. The diagnosis of Graves' disease was made according to American Thyroid Association guidelines. Patients for the study were recruited at an endocrinology department in Xi'an, China. From each patient, about 9 milliliters of peripheral blood was collected into an EDTA anticoagulant tube. PBMCs were isolated by Ficoll Paque Plus density gradient separation without further T cell sorting. An Agilent 2100 Bioanalyzer and agarose gel were used to check RNA quality, while a NanoDrop 2000 measured RNA concentration.

The input for sequencing was peripheral blood mononuclear cells (PBMCs), taken when the disease was refractory, from a patient treated with antithyroid drugs. The sequence derives from a female donor with Graves disease. The chain is made from TRBV7-2 and TRBJ1-3; the D gene is possibly TRBD1, with 5 bases matching. The nucleotide sequence is given as TGTGCCAGCACCCCAGACGGGCAGGGCTCTGGAAACACCATATATTTT. Translated, this gives CASTPDGQGSGNTIYF.